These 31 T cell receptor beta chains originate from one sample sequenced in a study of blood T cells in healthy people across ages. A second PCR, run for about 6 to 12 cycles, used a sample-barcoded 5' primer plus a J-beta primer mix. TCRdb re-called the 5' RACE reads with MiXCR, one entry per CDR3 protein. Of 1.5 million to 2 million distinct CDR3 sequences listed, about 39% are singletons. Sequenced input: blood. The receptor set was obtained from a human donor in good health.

Written as DNA, the CDR3 is TGCGCCAGCAGCTTAAGGCCCCACCAAGAGACCCAGTACTTC. It is translated as CASSLRPHQETQYF. This sequence joins TRBV5-1 and TRBJ2-5; D call uncertain. From germline, CDR1 is SGHRS and CDR2 YFSETQ. The CDR3 is made up of 14 amino acids. Trimming left V 2 bases short and J 0 bases short, with 8 bases between.

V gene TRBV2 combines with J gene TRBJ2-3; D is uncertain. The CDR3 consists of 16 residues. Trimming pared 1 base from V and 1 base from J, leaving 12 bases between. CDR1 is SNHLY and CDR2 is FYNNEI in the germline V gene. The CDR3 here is CASSEVGDLRTDTQYF. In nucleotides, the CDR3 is TGTGCCAGCAGTGAAGTTGGGGATCTGCGCACAGATACGCAGTATTTT.

CDR3 nucleotide sequence: TGTGCCACCAGCCCAGGGACAGGGTCAGGGACCCAGTACTTC. It codes for CATSPGTGSGTQYF. The chain is built from TRBV24-1 and TRBJ2-5; 9 nucleotides match TRBD1. J was trimmed by 7 bases and V by 7 bases; bases with no gene match: 9. There are 14 residues in the CDR3. Germline values: CDR1 KGHDR, CDR2 SFDVKD.

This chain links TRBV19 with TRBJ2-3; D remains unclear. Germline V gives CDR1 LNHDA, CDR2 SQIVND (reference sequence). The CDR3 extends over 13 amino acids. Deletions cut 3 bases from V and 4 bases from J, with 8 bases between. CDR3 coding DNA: TGTGCCAGTAGTATGTGGGCCGCAGATACGCAGTATTTT. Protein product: CASSMWAADTQYF.

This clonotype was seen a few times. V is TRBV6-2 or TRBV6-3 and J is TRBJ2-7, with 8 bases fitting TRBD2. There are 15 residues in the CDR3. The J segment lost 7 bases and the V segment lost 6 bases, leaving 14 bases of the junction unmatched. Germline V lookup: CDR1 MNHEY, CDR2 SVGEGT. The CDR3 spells CASSPGGGHFTEQYF. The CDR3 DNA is TGTGCCAGCAGCCCCGGGGGGGGGCACTTTACGGAGCAGTACTTC.

The CDR3 loop is CASSATGIQPQHF. In DNA, the CDR3 is TGTGCCAGCAGTGCCACAGGGATTCAGCCCCAGCATTTT. J is TRBJ1-5 and V is TRBV12-3 or TRBV12-4; D is possibly TRBD1 (6 bases). V lost 5 bases and J 6 bases, leaving 11 bases between the germline ends. The CDR3 totals 13 residues.

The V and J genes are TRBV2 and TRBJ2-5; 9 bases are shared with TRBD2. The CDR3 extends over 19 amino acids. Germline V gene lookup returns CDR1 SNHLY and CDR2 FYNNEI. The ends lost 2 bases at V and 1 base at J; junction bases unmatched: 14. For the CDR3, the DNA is TGTGCCAGCAGTGAACAGGCCCGTCCCAGCGGGGGGACCCAAGAGACCCAGTACTTC. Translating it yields CASSEQARPSGGTQETQYF.

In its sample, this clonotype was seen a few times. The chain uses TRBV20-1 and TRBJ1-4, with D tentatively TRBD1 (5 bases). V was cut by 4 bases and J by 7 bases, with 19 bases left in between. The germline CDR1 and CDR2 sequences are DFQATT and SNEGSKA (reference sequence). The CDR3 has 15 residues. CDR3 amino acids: CSAIPMVQGGEKLFF. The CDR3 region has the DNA TGCAGTGCTATACCCATGGTCCAGGGCGGTGAAAAACTGTTTTTT.

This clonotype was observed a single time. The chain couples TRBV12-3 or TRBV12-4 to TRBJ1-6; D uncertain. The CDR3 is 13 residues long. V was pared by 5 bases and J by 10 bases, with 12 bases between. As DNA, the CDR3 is TGTGCCAGCAGTACTCAGATCGAGTCACCCCTCCACTTT. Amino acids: CASSTQIESPLHF.

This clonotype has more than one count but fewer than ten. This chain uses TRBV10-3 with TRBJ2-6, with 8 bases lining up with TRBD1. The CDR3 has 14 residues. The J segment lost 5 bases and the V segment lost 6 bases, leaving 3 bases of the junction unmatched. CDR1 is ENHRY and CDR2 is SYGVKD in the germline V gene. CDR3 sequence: CAIRTGDWANVLTF. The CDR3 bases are TGTGCCATCAGGACAGGGGACTGGGCCAACGTCCTGACTTTC.

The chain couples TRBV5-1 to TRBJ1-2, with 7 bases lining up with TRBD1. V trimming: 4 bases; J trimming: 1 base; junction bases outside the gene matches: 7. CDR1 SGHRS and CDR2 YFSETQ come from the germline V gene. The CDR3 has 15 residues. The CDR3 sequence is CASSVPTGSNYGYTF. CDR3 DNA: TGCGCCAGCAGCGTCCCGACAGGGAGTAACTATGGCTACACCTTC. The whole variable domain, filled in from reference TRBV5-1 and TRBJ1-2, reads KAGVTQTPRYLIKTRGQQVTLSCSPISGHRSVSWYQQTPGQGLQFLFEYFSETQRNKGNFPGRFSGRQFSNSRSEMNVSTLELGDSALYLCASSVPTGSNYGYTFGSGTRLTVV.

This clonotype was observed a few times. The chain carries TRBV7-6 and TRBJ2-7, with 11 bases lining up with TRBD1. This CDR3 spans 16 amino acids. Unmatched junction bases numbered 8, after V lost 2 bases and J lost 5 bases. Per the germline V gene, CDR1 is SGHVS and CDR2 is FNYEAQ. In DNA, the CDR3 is TGTGCCAGCAGCTTATTAACGGGACAGGGGGTTAACGAGCAGTACTTC. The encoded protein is CASSLLTGQGVNEQYF.

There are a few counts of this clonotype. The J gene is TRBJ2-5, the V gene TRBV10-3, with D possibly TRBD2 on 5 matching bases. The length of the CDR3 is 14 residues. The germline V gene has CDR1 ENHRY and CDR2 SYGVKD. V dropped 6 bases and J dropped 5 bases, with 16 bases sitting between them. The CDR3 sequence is CAISRERVEETQYF. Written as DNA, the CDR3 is TGTGCCATCAGCCGAGAGAGGGTTGAGGAGACCCAGTACTTC.

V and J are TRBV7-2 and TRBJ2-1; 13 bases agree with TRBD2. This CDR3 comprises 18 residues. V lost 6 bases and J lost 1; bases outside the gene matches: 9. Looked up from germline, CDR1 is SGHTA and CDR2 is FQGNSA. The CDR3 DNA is TGTGCCAGCAGTTCACTAGCGGGGGGGCCCCTTTCCTACAATGAGCAGTTCTTC. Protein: CASSSLAGGPLSYNEQFF.

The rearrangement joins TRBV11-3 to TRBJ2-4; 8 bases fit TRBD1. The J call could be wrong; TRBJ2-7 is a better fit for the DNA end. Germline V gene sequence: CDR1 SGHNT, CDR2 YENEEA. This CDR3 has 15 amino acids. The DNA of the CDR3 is TGTGCCAGCAGCTTCCGACAGGGGCCAGCCTACGAGCAGTACTTC. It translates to CASSFRQGPAYEQYF.

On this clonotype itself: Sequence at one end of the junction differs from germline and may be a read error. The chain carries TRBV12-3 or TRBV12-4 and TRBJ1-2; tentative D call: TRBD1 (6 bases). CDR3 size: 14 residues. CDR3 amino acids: CASRVGQQAYGDTF. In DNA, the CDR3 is TGTGCCAGCAGGGTAGGACAGCAGGCCTATGGCGACACCTTC.

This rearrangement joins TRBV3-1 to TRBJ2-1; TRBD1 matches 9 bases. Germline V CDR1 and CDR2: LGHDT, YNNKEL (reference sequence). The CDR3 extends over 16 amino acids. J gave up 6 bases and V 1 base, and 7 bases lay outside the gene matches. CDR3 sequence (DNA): TGTGCCAGCAGCCAAGGAAGAGGGACAGGGCTCAATGAGCAGTTCTTC. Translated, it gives CASSQGRGTGLNEQFF.

CDR3: CAISVDRAIEAFF. The CDR3 coding sequence is TGTGCCATCTCGGTCGACAGGGCAATCGAAGCTTTCTTT. The chain recombines TRBV10-3 with TRBJ1-1; 7 bases fit TRBD1. The length of the CDR3 is 13 residues. V shed 8 bases and J 8 bases; nucleotides not matched to a gene: 11. Germline V lookup: CDR1 ENHRY, CDR2 SYGVKD.

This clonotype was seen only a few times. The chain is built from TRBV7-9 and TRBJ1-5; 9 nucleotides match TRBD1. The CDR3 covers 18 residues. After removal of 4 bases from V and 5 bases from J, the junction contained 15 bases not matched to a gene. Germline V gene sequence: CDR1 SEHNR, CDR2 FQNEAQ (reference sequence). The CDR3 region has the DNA TGTGCCAGCAGCTCGACAGAACCAACAGGGGGCCATGATCAGCCCCAGCATTTT. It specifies CASSSTEPTGGHDQPQHF.

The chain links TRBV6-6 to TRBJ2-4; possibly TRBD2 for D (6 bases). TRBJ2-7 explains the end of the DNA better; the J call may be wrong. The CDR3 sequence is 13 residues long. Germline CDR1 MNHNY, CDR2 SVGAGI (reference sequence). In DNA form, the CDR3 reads TGTGCCAGCCGTGGAGGGGAGTCTGGCGAGCAGTACTTC. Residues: CASRGGESGEQYF.

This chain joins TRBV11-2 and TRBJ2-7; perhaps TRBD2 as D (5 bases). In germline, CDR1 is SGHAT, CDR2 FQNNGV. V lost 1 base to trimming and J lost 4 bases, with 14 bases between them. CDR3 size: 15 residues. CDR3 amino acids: CASSLGGLGLYEQYF. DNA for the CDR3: TGTGCCAGCAGCTTAGGAGGGTTGGGTCTTTACGAGCAGTACTTC.

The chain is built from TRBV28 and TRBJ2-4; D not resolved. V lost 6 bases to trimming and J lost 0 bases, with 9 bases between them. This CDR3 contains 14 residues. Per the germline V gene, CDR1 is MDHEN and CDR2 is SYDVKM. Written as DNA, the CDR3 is TGTGCCAGCAGGGAATATCTAGCCAAAAACATTCAGTACTTC. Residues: CASREYLAKNIQYF.

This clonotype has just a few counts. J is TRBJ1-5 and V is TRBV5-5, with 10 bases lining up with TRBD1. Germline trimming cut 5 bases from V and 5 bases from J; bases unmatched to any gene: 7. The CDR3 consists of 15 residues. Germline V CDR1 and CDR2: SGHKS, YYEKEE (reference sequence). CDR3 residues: CASRPGQGPYQPQHF. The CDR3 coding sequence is TGTGCCAGCAGACCGGGACAGGGGCCATATCAGCCCCAGCATTTT.

The CDR3 spells CASSNWDSTDTQYF. The CDR3 DNA reads TGTGCCAGCAGCAATTGGGACAGCACAGATACGCAGTATTTT. The V call is TRBV21-1, the J call TRBJ2-3; the table assigns TRBD1, which was not confirmed against the DNA. TRBV21-1 is described as a pseudogene. The CDR3 runs 14 residues.

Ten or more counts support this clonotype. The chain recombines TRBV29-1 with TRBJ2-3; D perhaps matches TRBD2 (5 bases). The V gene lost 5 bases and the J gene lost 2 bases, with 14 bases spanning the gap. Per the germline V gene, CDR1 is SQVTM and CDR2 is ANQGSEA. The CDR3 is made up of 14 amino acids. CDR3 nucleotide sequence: TGCAGCGTTCAACCTAGCAGTCCCACAGATACGCAGTATTTT. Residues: CSVQPSSPTDTQYF.

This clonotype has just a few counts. CDR3 loop: CASSPRGLGANVLTF. For the CDR3, the DNA is TGTGCCAGCAGCCCCAGGGGGCTTGGGGCCAACGTCCTGACTTTC. The V and J genes are TRBV2 and TRBJ2-6, with TRBD1 identical over 8 bases. Per the germline V gene, CDR1 is SNHLY and CDR2 is FYNNEI. Trimming at V came to 6 bases and at J to 3 bases, leaving 4 bases not matched to a gene. The CDR3 runs to 15 residues.

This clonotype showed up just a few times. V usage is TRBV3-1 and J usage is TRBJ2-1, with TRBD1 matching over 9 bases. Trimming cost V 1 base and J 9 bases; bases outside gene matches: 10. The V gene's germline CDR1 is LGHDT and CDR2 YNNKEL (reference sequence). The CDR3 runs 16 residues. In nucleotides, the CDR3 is TGTGCCAGCAGCCAAGCGGAAAGGACAGGGGTTCTTGAGCAGTTCTTC. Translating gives CASSQAERTGVLEQFF.

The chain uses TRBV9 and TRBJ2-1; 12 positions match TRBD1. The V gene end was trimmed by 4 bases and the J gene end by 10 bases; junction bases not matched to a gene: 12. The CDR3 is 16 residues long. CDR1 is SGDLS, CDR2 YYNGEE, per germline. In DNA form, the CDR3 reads TGTGCCAGCAGCTCCCCGGGACAGGGGGCATCTCAAGAGCAGTTCTTC. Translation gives CASSSPGQGASQEQFF.

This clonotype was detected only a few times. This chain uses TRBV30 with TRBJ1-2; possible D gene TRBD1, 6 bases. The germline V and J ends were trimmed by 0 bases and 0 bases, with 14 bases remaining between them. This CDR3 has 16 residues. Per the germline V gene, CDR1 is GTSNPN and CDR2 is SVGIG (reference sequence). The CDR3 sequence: CAWSVPAGVANYGYTF. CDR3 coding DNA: TGTGCCTGGAGTGTACCGGCAGGGGTGGCTAACTATGGCTACACCTTC.

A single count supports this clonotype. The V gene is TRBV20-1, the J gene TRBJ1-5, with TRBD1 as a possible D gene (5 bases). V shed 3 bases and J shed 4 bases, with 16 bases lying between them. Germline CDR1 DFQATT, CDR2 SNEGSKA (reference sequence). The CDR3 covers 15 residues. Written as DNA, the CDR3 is TGCAGTGCTAGTCACGGGACCCAAGGGAATCAGCCCCAGCATTTT. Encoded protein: CSASHGTQGNQPQHF.

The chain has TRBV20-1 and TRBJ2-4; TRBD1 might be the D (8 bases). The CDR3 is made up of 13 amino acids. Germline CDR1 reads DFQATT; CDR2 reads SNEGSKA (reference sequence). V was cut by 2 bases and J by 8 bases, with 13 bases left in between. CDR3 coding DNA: TGCAGTGCTAGACCTACAGGGGGGGACATTCAGTACTTC. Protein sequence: CSARPTGGDIQYF.